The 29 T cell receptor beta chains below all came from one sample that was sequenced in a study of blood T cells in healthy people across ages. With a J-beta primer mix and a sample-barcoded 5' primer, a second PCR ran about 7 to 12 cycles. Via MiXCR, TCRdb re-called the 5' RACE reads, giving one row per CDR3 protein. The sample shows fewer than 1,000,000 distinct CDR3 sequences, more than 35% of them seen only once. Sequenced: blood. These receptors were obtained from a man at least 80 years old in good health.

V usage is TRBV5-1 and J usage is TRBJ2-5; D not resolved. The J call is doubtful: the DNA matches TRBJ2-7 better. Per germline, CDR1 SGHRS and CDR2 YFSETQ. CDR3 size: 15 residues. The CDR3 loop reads CASSLAFGPGGEQYF. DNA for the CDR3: TGCGCCAGCAGCTTGGCCTTTGGGCCAGGCGGCGAGCAGTACTTC.

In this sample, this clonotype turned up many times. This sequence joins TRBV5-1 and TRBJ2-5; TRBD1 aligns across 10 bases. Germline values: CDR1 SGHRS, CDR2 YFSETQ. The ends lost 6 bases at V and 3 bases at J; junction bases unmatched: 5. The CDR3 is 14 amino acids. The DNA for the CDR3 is TGCGCCAGCAACGACAGGGGGCAGAAAGAGACCCAGTACTTC. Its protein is CASNDRGQKETQYF.

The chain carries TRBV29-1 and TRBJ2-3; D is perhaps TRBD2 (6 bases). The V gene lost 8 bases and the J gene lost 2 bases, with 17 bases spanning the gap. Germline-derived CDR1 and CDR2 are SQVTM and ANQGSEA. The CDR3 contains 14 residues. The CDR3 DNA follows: TGCAGCCTGAGCGGGCGGGACTTCACAGATACGCAGTATTTT. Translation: CSLSGRDFTDTQYF.

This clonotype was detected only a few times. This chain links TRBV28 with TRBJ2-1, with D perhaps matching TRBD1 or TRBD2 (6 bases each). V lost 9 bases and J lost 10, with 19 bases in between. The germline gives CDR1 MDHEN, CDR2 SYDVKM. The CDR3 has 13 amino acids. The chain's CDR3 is CASSPGAVWEQFF. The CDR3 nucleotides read TGTGCCAGTTCACCGGGGGCCGTCTGGGAGCAGTTCTTC.

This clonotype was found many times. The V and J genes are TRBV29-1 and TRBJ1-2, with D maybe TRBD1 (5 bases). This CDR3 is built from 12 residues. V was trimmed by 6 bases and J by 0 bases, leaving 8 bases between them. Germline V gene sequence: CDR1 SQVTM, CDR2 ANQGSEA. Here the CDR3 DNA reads TGCAGCGTGGGGGACCCTAACTATGGCTACACCTTC. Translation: CSVGDPNYGYTF. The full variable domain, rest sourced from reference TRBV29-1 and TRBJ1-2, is SAVISQKPSRDICQRGTSLTIQCQVDSQVTMMFWYRQQPGQSLTLIATANQGSEATYESGFVIDKFPISRPNLTFSTLTVSNMSPEDSSIYLCSVGDPNYGYTFGSGTRLTVV.

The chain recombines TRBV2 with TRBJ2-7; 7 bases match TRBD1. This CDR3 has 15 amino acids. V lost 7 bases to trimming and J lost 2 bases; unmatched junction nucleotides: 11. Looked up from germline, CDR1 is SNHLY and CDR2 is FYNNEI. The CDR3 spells CASTPRGTATYEQYF. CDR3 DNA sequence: TGTGCCAGCACCCCGAGAGGGACAGCAACCTACGAGCAGTACTTC.

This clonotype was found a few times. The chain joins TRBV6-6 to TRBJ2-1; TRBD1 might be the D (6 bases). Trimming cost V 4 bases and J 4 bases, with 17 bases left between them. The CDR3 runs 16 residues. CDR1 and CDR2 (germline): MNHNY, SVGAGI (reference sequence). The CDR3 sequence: CASSSRGFAVYNEQFF. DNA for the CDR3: TGTGCCAGCAGTTCAAGGGGGTTCGCAGTATACAATGAGCAGTTCTTC.

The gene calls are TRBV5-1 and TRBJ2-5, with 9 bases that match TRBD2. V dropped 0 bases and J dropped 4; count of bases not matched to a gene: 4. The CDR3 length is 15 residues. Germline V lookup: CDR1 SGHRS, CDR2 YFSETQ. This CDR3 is CASSLVSGSAETQYF. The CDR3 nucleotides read TGCGCCAGCAGCTTGGTTAGCGGGAGCGCAGAGACCCAGTACTTC.

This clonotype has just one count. CDR3 residues: CASSLNLAGESEQYF. In DNA form, the CDR3 reads TGTGCCAGCAGCTTAAACCTAGCGGGAGAATCTGAGCAGTACTTC. The V and J genes are TRBV7-2 and TRBJ2-7; TRBD2 agrees at 10 bases. Per the germline V gene, CDR1 is SGHTA and CDR2 is FQGNSA. The V and J ends lost 2 bases and 7 bases, in that order; junction bases with no gene match: 8. The CDR3 has 15 residues.

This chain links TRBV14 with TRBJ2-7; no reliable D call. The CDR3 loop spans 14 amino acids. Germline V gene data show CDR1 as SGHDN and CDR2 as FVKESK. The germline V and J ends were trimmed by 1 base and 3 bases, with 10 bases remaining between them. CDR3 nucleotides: TGTGCCAGCAGCCAAGGCATCGAAATCTACGAGCAGTACTTC. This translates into CASSQGIEIYEQYF.

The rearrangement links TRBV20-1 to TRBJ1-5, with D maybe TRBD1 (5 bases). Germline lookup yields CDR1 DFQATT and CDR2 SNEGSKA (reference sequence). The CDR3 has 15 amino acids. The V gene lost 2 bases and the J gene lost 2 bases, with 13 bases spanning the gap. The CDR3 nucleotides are TGCAGTGCTAGACTCCTTGGGGGTGGCAATCAGCCCCAGCATTTT. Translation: CSARLLGGGNQPQHF.

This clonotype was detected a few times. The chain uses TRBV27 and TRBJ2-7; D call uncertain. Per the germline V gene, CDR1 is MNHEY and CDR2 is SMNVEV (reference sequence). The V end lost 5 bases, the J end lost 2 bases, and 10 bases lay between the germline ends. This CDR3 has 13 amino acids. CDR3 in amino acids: CASSPSVTYEQYF. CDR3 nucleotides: TGTGCCAGCAGTCCGAGTGTCACCTACGAGCAGTACTTC.

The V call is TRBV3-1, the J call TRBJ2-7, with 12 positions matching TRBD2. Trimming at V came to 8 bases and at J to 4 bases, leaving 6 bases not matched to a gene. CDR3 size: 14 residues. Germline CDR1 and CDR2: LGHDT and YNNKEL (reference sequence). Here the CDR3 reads CASRRTSGEYEQYF. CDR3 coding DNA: TGTGCCAGCCGAAGGACTAGCGGGGAGTACGAGCAGTACTTC.

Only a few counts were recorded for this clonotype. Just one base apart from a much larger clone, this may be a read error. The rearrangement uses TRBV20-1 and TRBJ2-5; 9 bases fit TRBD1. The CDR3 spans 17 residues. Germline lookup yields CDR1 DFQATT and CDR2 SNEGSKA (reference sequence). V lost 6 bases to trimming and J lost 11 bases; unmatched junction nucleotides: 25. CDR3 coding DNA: TGCAGTGCAGCGTACAGGGGGCTTGGCGGGAAATACAATGAGCAGTACTTC. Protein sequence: CSAAYRGLGGKYNEQYF.

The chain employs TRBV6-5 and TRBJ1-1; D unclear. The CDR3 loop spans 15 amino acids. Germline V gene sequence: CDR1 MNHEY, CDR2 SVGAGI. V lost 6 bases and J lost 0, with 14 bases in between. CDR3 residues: CASSPAGNLNTEAFF. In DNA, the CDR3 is TGTGCCAGCAGCCCGGCGGGAAACTTGAACACTGAAGCTTTCTTT.

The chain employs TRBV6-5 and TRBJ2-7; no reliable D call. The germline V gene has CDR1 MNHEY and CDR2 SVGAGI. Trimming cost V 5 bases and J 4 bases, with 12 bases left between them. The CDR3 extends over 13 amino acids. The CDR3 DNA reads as TGTGCCAGCAGTAAAAATCCGTTTTACGAGCAGTACTTC. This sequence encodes CASSKNPFYEQYF.

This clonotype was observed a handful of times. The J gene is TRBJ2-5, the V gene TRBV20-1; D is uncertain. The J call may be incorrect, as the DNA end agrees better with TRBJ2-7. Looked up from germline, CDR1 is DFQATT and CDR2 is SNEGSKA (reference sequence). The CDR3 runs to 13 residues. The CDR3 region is CSARDPQKSEQYF. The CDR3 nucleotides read TGCAGTGCTAGAGATCCCCAAAAGAGCGAGCAGTACTTC.

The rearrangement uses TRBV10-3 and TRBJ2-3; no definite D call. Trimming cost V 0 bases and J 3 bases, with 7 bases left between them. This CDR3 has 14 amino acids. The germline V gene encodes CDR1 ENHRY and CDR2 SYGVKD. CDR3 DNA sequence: TGTGCCATCAGTGAGTCCCTCATTACAGATACGCAGTATTTT. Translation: CAISESLITDTQYF.

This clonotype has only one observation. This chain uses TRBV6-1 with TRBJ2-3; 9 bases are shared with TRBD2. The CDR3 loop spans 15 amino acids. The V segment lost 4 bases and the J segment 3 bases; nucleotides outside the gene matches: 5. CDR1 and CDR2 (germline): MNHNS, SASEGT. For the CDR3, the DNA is TGTGCCAGCAGTGTAATGGGACTAGCAACAGATACGCAGTATTTT. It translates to CASSVMGLATDTQYF.

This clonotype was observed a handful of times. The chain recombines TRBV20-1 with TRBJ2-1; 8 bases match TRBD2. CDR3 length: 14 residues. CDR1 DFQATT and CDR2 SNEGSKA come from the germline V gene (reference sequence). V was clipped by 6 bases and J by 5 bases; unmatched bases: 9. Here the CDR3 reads CSATAGAPNNEQFF. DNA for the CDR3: TGCAGTGCAACAGCGGGAGCCCCTAACAATGAGCAGTTCTTC.

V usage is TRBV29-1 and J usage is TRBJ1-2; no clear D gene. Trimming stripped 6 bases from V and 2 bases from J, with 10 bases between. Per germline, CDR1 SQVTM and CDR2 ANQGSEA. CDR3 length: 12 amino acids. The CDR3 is CSVDRRNYGYTF. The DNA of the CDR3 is TGCAGCGTGGACCGACGGAACTATGGCTACACCTTC.

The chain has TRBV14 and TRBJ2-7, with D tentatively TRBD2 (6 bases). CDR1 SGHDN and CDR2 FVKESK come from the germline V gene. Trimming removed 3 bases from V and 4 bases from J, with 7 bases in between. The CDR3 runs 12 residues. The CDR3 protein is CASSQTSYEQYF. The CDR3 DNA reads TGTGCCAGCAGCCAGACTAGTTACGAGCAGTACTTC.

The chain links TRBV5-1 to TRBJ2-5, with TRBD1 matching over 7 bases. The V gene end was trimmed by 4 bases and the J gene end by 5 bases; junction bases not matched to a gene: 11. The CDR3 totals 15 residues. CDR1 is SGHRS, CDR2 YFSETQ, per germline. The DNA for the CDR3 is TGCGCCAGCAGCACAACAGGGGATCGGGCGGAGACCCAGTACTTC. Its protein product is CASSTTGDRAETQYF.

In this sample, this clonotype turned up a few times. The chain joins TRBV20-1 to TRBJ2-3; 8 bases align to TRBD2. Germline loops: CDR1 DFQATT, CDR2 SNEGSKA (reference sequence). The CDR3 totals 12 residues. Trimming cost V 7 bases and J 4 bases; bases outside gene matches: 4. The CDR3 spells CSVLRGADTQYF. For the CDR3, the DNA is TGCAGTGTATTGCGGGGGGCAGATACGCAGTATTTT.

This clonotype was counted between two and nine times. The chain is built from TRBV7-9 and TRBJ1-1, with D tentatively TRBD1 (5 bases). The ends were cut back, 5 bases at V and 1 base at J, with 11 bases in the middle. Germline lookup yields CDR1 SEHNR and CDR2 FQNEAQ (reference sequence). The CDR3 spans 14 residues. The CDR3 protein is CASSPVRGNTEAFF. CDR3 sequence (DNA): TGTGCCAGCAGCCCGGTAAGGGGGAACACTGAAGCTTTCTTT. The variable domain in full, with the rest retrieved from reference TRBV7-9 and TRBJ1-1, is DTGVSQNPRHKITKRGQNVTFRCDPISEHNRLYWYRQTLGQGPEFLTYFQNEAQLEKSRLLSDRFSAERPKGSFSTLEIQRTEQGDSAMYLCASSPVRGNTEAFFGQGTRLTVV.

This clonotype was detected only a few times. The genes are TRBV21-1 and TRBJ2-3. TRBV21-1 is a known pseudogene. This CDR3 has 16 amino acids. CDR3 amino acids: CASSKIKRKSTDTQYF. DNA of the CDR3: TGTGCCAGCAGCAAAATAAAGCGTAAGAGCACAGATACGCAGTATTTT.

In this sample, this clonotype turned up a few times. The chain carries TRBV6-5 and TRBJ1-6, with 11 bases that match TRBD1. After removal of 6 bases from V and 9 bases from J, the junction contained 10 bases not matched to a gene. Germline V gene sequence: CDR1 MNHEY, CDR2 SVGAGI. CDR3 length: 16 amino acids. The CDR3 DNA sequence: TGTGCCAGCAGACGTCAGGGACAGGGGGGGATTTCACCCCTCCACTTT. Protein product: CASRRQGQGGISPLHF.

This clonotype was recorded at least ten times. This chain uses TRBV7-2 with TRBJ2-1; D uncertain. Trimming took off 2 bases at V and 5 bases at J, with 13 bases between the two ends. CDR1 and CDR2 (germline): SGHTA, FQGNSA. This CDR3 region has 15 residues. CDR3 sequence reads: CASSLRRGPDNEQFF. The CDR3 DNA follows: TGTGCCAGCAGCTTAAGGCGCGGACCCGACAATGAGCAGTTCTTC.

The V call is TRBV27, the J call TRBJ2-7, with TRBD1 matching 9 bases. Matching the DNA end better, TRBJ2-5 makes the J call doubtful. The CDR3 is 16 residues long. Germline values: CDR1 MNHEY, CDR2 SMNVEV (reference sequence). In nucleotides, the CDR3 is TGTGCCAGCAGTACCACCGGGACAGGGCAAAGGGAGACCCAGTACTTC. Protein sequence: CASSTTGTGQRETQYF.